These T cell receptor beta chains were read from a single sample in a study of post-analysis software for immune sequencing data. One entry per CDR3 protein results from TCRdb running MiXCR on the PCR reads. The sample carries 750,000 to 950,000 distinct CDR3 sequences, roughly half recorded once. Material for sequencing was blood. The receptors were sampled from a girl aged 10-17 years with multiple sclerosis. The CDR3 runs from the conserved cysteine through the conserved F or W. D genes are given only for firm matches. Clone size is stated in some rows and not others, as once, few, many or a class when expanded.

v_call	j_call	clone_size	d_call	cdr3_nt	cdr3_aa
TRBV20-1	TRBJ2-5	NA	TRBD2	TGCAGTGCCACGGGGGGGTTAGAGACCCAGTACTTC	CSATGGLETQYF
TRBV29-1	TRBJ2-7	NA	NA	TGCAGCATAAGGACCGACTCCTACGAGCAGTACTTC	CSIRTDSYEQYF
TRBV6-4	TRBJ2-3	NA	TRBD1	TGTGCCAGCAGTGAGACCCGGGACAGGGTCGGTACGCAGTATTTT	CASSETRDRVGTQYF
TRBV4-2	TRBJ2-7	NA	NA	TGTGCCAGCAGCCAAGGTGACGGGAACTCTAACGAGCAGTACTTC	CASSQGDGNSNEQYF
TRBV29-1	TRBJ2-1	few	TRBD2	TGCAGCGTTGTATCGGCTAGCGGGGGCCGGGAGCAGTTCTTC	CSVVSASGGREQFF
TRBV7-3	TRBJ2-2	NA	NA	TGTGCCAGCAGCTATGCTGGGACTCCGAACACCGGGGAGCTGTTTTTT	CASSYAGTPNTGELFF
TRBV6-6	TRBJ1-2	NA	NA	TGTGCCAGCAGTTACAGCAGCTACTATGGCTACACCTTC	CASSYSSYYGYTF
TRBV5-1	TRBJ2-1	NA	NA	TGCGCCAGCAGCTCTCAATCACCTAGGGCCGTGAGCTCCTACAATGAGCAGTTCTTC	CASSSQSPRAVSSYNEQFF
TRBV4-2	TRBJ2-1	NA	TRBD1	TGTGCCAGCAGCCAAGAGGACAGGGGCCTAGGATACAATGAGCAGTTCTTC	CASSQEDRGLGYNEQFF
TRBV6-1	TRBJ2-5	NA	NA	TGTGCCAGCAGCGACGGGGATCTGGGGACCCAGTACTTC	CASSDGDLGTQYF
TRBV7-2	TRBJ2-2	few	TRBD1	TGTGCCAGCAGCCCAAGGACAGGACAGAACACCGGGGAGCTGTTTTTT	CASSPRTGQNTGELFF
TRBV4-2	TRBJ2-1	few	TRBD2	TGTGCCAGCAGCCAGGACCCCGGGGGGGCGGTTCAGAATGAGCAGTTCTTC	CASSQDPGGAVQNEQFF
TRBV3-1	TRBJ2-1	NA	TRBD2	TGTGCCAGCAGCCAATATGGACTAGCGGGGGGAAATGAGCAGTTCTTC	CASSQYGLAGGNEQFF
TRBV9	TRBJ2-2	NA	NA	TGTGCCAGCAGCGTTGCCGGGGAGCTGTTTTTT	CASSVAGELFF
TRBV5-6	TRBJ1-2	NA	NA	TGTGCCAGCAGCCCGGACCCTTCGGGTGGCTACACCTTC	CASSPDPSGGYTF
TRBV27	TRBJ2-3	NA	NA	TGTGCCAGCAGTACCCTCCCCGCAGATACGCAGTATTTT	CASSTLPADTQYF
TRBV20-1	TRBJ2-3	NA	TRBD1	TGCAGTGCCCGACAGGGTAACACAGATACGCAGTATTTT	CSARQGNTDTQYF
TRBV27	TRBJ2-1	NA	TRBD2	TGTGCCAGCAGTCCTCGGACTAGCGGTTCCGAGCAGTTCTTC	CASSPRTSGSEQFF
TRBV7-3	TRBJ1-1	NA	NA	TGTGCCAGCAGCTTAACCGCGGAGGGTAGCACTGAAGCTTTCTTT	CASSLTAEGSTEAFF
TRBV7-9	TRBJ1-2	NA	NA	TGTGCCAGCAGCCTAGACAGGAGGGAGGATGGCTACACCTTC	CASSLDRREDGYTF
TRBV20-1	TRBJ2-5	NA	TRBD2	TGCAGTGCTAGAGCCGACATCCAGACTAGCGGGAGAGGTAGAGAGACCCAGTACTTC	CSARADIQTSGRGRETQYF
TRBV10-3	TRBJ1-6	NA	TRBD1	TGTGCCATCAGTGACCCGAGCGCGACTACGGACAGGGATAATTCACCCCTCCACTTT	CAISDPSATTDRDNSPLHF
TRBV13	TRBJ2-7	NA	NA	TGTGCCAGCAGCCACGGGTCCGAAACCTACGAGCAGTACTTC	CASSHGSETYEQYF
TRBV15	TRBJ1-2	NA	NA	TGTGCCACCAGCAGAGAGGGAGGGCAAGGCTACACCTTC	CATSREGGQGYTF
TRBV3-1	TRBJ2-5	NA	NA	TGTGCCAGCAGCCAAATAGGCGCAAAGACCCAGTACTTC	CASSQIGAKTQYF
TRBV20-1	TRBJ1-5	NA	TRBD1	TGCAGTGCTAGGACAGGGGCTAGCAATCAGCCCCAGCATTTT	CSARTGASNQPQHF
TRBV20-1	TRBJ2-7	NA	TRBD1	TGCAGTGCTAGAGATAATTTCGGGACAGGGGGCCTGAATGAGCAGTACTTC	CSARDNFGTGGLNEQYF
TRBV7-8	TRBJ1-5	NA	NA	TGTGCCAGCAGCCCCGCGAGGCCCGGGACCTCCCTTACCCAGCATTTT	CASSPARPGTSLTQHF
TRBV20-1	TRBJ2-7	few	TRBD1	TGCAGTGCTAGAGTAAACCAGGGGGACTCCTACGAGCAGTACTTC	CSARVNQGDSYEQYF
TRBV3-1	TRBJ1-5	few	NA	TGTGCCAGCAGCCAAGGCAGGGGAGAACAGCCCCAGCATTTT	CASSQGRGEQPQHF
TRBV15	TRBJ2-1	few	NA	TGTGCCACCAGCGCCTTCTGGGTCAGCGCGTCCTACAATGAGCAGTTCTTC	CATSAFWVSASYNEQFF
TRBV20-1	TRBJ2-1	NA	NA	TGCAGTGCTAGAGTTGCAAATGAGCAGTTCTTC	CSARVANEQFF
TRBV6-2/TRBV6-3	TRBJ2-7	few	TRBD1	TGTGCCAGCAGTTTAAACTCACCCGGGACAGGATTCGACGAGCAGTACTTC	CASSLNSPGTGFDEQYF
TRBV15	TRBJ2-3	NA	TRBD1	TGTGTCACCGAACAGACAGGGACAGATACGCAGTATTTT	CVTEQTGTDTQYF
TRBV5-1	TRBJ2-4	NA	NA	TGCGCCAGCAGGTCCCTAGCCAAAAACATTCAGTACTTC	CASRSLAKNIQYF
TRBV3-1	TRBJ2-6	NA	NA	TGTGCCAGCGCCAGGGAAGCTGGGGCCAACGTCCTGACTTTC	CASAREAGANVLTF
TRBV10-3	TRBJ2-1	NA	TRBD2	TGTGCCATCAAAGGTGGGACTAGCGGTTACAATGAGCAGTTCTTC	CAIKGGTSGYNEQFF
TRBV6-5	TRBJ1-2	NA	TRBD1	TGTGCCAGCAGTTCAGGACAGGGTCCAAGGCGTGGCTACACCTTC	CASSSGQGPRRGYTF
TRBV20-1	TRBJ2-4	NA	NA	TGCAGTGCTAGAGACCCACAGAGGGCCAAAAACATTCAGTACTTC	CSARDPQRAKNIQYF
TRBV12-3/TRBV12-4	TRBJ2-7	NA	NA	TGTGCCAGCAGCTCCTCTATCGAGCAGTACTTC	CASSSSIEQYF
TRBV6-1	TRBJ1-2	NA	NA	TGTGCCAGCAGTGAACCGGGGGGAGCTAACTATGGCTACACCTTC	CASSEPGGANYGYTF
TRBV7-2	TRBJ1-5	NA	NA	TGTGCCAGCAGCTTAGAAGAGGTGGGAATACGGCCCCAGCATTTT	CASSLEEVGIRPQHF
TRBV27	TRBJ2-7	NA	NA	NA	CASSSSEYSYEQYF
TRBV7-3	TRBJ2-1	few	TRBD2	TGTGCCAGCAGCCGCCTACCCGGGCTAGCGGTATACAATGAGCAGTTCTTC	CASSRLPGLAVYNEQFF
TRBV20-1	TRBJ2-7	few	TRBD1	TGCAGTGGGAGACAGGGGGCGGTGGGGGAGCAGTACTTC	CSGRQGAVGEQYF
TRBV7-9	TRBJ2-3	NA	NA	TGTGCCAGCAGTAGCCAGGGCTTCCTCATTGCTACGCAGTATTTT	CASSSQGFLIATQYF
TRBV29-1	TRBJ2-1	once	NA	TGCAGCGTTGGCCCCGTCGGGCAGGTTGGCGATGAGCAGTTCTTC	CSVGPVGQVGDEQFF
TRBV20-1	TRBJ2-1	NA	NA	TGCAGTGCTAGATGGATGTACAATGAGCAGTTCTTC	CSARWMYNEQFF
TRBV10-2	TRBJ2-7	few	NA	TGCGCCAGCAGTCTGCTAAAATACTACGAGCAGTACTTC	CASSLLKYYEQYF
TRBV10-3	TRBJ2-3	NA	NA	TGTGCCATCAGTGGCAAAGGGATTACAGATACGCAGTATTTT	CAISGKGITDTQYF
TRBV12-3/TRBV12-4	TRBJ2-7	NA	TRBD1	TGTGCCAGCAGTTTACGGGACAGGGGGCACCTCGAGCAGTACTTC	CASSLRDRGHLEQYF
TRBV29-1	TRBJ2-1	once	TRBD1	TGCAGCGTTGAAGACTTCGACAGGGGGCGCTTTGGGCAGTTCTTC	CSVEDFDRGRFGQFF
TRBV9	TRBJ1-2	NA	NA	TGTGCCAGCAGCGATTACAGGGCTGGCTACACCTTC	CASSDYRAGYTF
TRBV12-3/TRBV12-4	TRBJ2-7	few	NA	TGTGCCAGCAGTTTAGCGATGGGGTTACGATCCTACGAGCAGTACTTC	CASSLAMGLRSYEQYF
TRBV5-1	TRBJ2-7	NA	TRBD2	TGTGCCAGCAGCATGGGACTAGCGGGAGGAGGGGCCTACGAGCAGTACTTC	CASSMGLAGGGAYEQYF